This record concerns one TCR beta chain sequence. As to treatment: some 19 received Ad26.COV2.S at low or high dose, single or two shots; a few received placebo; per-sample allocation not given. Sample collection was performed on day 63 after the first vaccine or placebo injection. This table comes from immunoSEQ multiplex PCR, and its TCRdb copy is limited to in-frame clones, with some not included. There are 440,000 or so clones in the sample; 92% occur only once, and around 1.7% lies in the top ten. The data derive from a study of Ad26.COV2.S vaccination and SARS-CoV-2 variants. Study-wide context: Once or twice, 56 days apart, Ad26.COV2.S was delivered intramuscularly.

CDR1 and CDR2 (germline): SGHNT, YYREEE (reference sequence). The V end lost 0 bases, the J end lost 4 bases, and 19 bases lay between the germline ends. CDR3 size: 18 residues. The sample in question was peripheral blood, obtained in a trial of Ad26.COV2.S vaccine versus placebo. The rearrangement links TRBV5-4 to TRBJ2-2; possible D gene TRBD2, 5 bases. The sequence was obtained from a person between 18 and 59 years old who received the Ad26.COV2.S COVID-19 vaccine or a placebo. CDR3 sequence reads: CASSLAPGKGTSTGELFF. CDR3 nucleotide sequence: TGTGCCAGCAGCTTGGCCCCCGGGAAGGGAACCAGCACCGGGGAGCTGTTTTTT. Variable domain in full (rest from reference TRBV5-4 and TRBJ2-2): ETGVTQSPTHLIKTRGQQVTLRCSSQSGHNTVSWYQQALGQGPQFIFQYYREEENGRGNFPPRFSGLQFPNYSSELNVNALELDDSALYLCASSLAPGKGTSTGELFFGEGSRLTVL.